The clone carrying this T cell receptor beta chain was recorded a few times. What it binds is unknown. The CDR3 has 13 residues. Germline CDR1 and CDR2: SGHTA and FQGNSA. V shed 5 bases and J shed 10 bases, with 12 bases lying between them. A sample-barcoded 5' primer and a J-beta primer mix were used in a second PCR of roughly 6 to 11 cycles. Each CDR3 protein gets one entry after TCRdb re-called the 5' RACE reads with MiXCR. The sample has approximately 810,000 distinct CDR3 sequences; more than 25% are singletons. The data originate from a study of blood T cells in healthy people across ages. Study findings and constraints: Lack of knowledge of donor CMV status possibly confounded expanded clonotype changes.

Caucasian, healthy and from Russia, the donors were aged between roughly 6 and 95. The receptor was isolated from a woman aged 80 or older in good health. The sequencing sample was made of blood. This chain connects TRBV7-2 to TRBJ1-6; D is unclear. The CDR3 sequence: CASSALKDSPLHF. CDR3 DNA: TGTGCCAGCAGCGCACTTAAGGACTCACCCCTCCACTTT.